What follows are 12 T cell receptor beta chains derived from one specimen sequenced in a study of cytomegalovirus exposure and HLA in healthy donors. The PCR made use of 60 Vbeta and 13 Jbeta primers. Using immunoSEQ multiplex PCR, the repertoire was profiled, and TCRdb retains in-frame clones only, with some absent. The table records about 180,000 clones, 75% to 85% of them present only once. Material: PBMCs. The receptors stem from a girl aged 2-15 years in good health and CMV-seropositive.

The chain recombines TRBV28 with TRBJ2-1, with TRBD2 matching 11 bases. CDR1 and CDR2 (germline): MDHEN, SYDVKM. The length of the CDR3 is 13 residues. Trimming at V came to 8 bases and at J to 3 bases, leaving 0 bases not matched to a gene. The CDR3 region has the DNA TGTGCCAGCGGGACTAGCGGCTACAATGAGCAGTTCTTC. Translation gives CASGTSGYNEQFF.

The chain combines TRBV5-8 with TRBJ2-7, with 7 bases aligning to TRBD2. Germline CDR1 SGHTS, CDR2 YDEGEE. The CDR3 is 14 residues long. V dropped 4 bases and J dropped 4; count of bases not matched to a gene: 8. Here the CDR3 DNA reads TGTGCCAGCAGCCACGGGCCGGGGGGTTACGAGCAGTACTTC. Translated, it gives CASSHGPGGYEQYF.

The CDR3 protein is CAWSPRGNSPLHF. The DNA of the CDR3 is TGTGCCTGGAGCCCCAGGGGTAATTCACCCCTCCACTTT. V usage is TRBV30 and J usage is TRBJ1-6; perhaps TRBD1 as D (6 bases). CDR1 GTSNPN and CDR2 SVGIG come from the germline V gene (reference sequence). CDR3 length: 13 residues. V was clipped by 3 bases and J by 6 bases, with 9 bases between them.

The rearrangement uses TRBV5-4 and TRBJ1-2; TRBD1 matches at 9 bases. Germline trimming cut 4 bases from V and 4 bases from J; bases unmatched to any gene: 8. The CDR3 sequence is 15 residues long. The germline V gene encodes CDR1 SGHNT and CDR2 YYREEE (reference sequence). The CDR3 DNA is TGTGCCAGCAGCCCCCGGACAGGGGAGGCCTATGGCTACACCTTC. Its translation: CASSPRTGEAYGYTF.

CDR3 sequence: CSVRRQGRETQYF. CDR3 DNA sequence: TGCAGCGTTCGGAGACAGGGTAGGGAGACCCAGTACTTC. The V call is TRBV29-1, the J call TRBJ2-5, with TRBD1 matching over 7 bases. CDR1 and CDR2 from the germline V gene are SQVTM and ANQGSEA. Trimming at V came to 5 bases and at J to 5 bases, leaving 8 bases not matched to a gene. The CDR3 sequence is 13 residues long.

This chain's CDR3 is CASSKGGGLGGSTDTQYF. CDR3 nucleotide sequence: TGTGCCAGCAGCAAAGGCGGGGGATTGGGGGGCAGCACAGATACGCAGTATTTT. This chain connects TRBV21-1 to TRBJ2-3; the table calls TRBD2, which could not be checked here. TRBV21-1 constitutes a pseudogene. The CDR3 spans 18 residues.

The chain is built from TRBV6-5 and TRBJ2-3; 7 positions match TRBD1. V gave up 5 bases and J gave up 4 bases; unmatched junction bases: 6. The CDR3 is 14 amino acids. Per germline, CDR1 MNHEY and CDR2 SVGAGI. This CDR3 reads CASSGRQGPDTQYF. The CDR3 coding sequence is TGTGCCAGCAGTGGACGACAGGGACCAGATACGCAGTATTTT.

V gene TRBV30 combines with J gene TRBJ1-6; 7 nucleotides match TRBD1. The CDR3 runs to 13 residues. Germline CDR1 GTSNPN, CDR2 SVGIG (reference sequence). With V trimmed by 8 bases and J by 7 bases, 8 bases remained unmatched. In nucleotides, the CDR3 is TGTGCCGGAAGGGACAGCCTGAATTCACCCCTCCACTTT. Translation: CAGRDSLNSPLHF. Using reference TRBV30 and TRBJ1-6 for the parts outside the CDR3, the full variable domain is SQTIHQWPATLVQPVGSPLSLECTVEGTSNPNLYWYRQAAGRGLQLLFYSVGIGQISSEVPQNLSASRPQDRQFILSSKKLLLSDSGFYLCAGRDSLNSPLHFGNGTRLTVT.

The chain is built from TRBV9 and TRBJ2-3; the match to TRBD2 covers 9 bases. V lost 1 base to trimming and J lost 1 base; unmatched junction nucleotides: 4. CDR3 length: 16 amino acids. CDR1 is SGDLS and CDR2 is YYNGEE in the germline V gene. CDR3 protein: CASSVSVAGGTDTQYF. The CDR3 region has the DNA TGTGCCAGCAGCGTATCGGTAGCGGGGGGCACAGATACGCAGTATTTT.

In this sample, this clone turned up once. This chain joins TRBV2 and TRBJ1-5, with D uncertain. In germline, CDR1 is SNHLY, CDR2 FYNNEI. The V and J ends lost 2 bases and 4 bases respectively, with 9 bases between them. This CDR3 is 14 amino acids long. This chain's CDR3 is CASSEPFLNQPQHF. In DNA, the CDR3 is TGTGCCAGCAGTGAACCTTTCTTAAATCAGCCCCAGCATTTT.

The V gene is TRBV5-8, the J gene TRBJ1-5, with unresolved D. Trimming pared 2 bases from V and 1 base from J, leaving 10 bases between. The CDR3 covers 15 residues. The germline V gene has CDR1 SGHTS and CDR2 YDEGEE. The CDR3 sequence: CASSFEVGSNQPQHF. The CDR3 bases are TGTGCCAGCAGCTTCGAGGTTGGGAGCAATCAGCCCCAGCATTTT.

The CDR3 region has the DNA TGTGCCAGCTCATTCCGAGACACTGAAGCTTTCTTT. Protein: CASSFRDTEAFF. This rearrangement joins TRBV18 to TRBJ1-1; D call uncertain. Between the trimmed V and J ends, which lost 5 bases and 3 bases, there was a span of 7 bases. CDR3 length equals 12 residues. Germline CDR1 and CDR2: KGHSH and LQKENI. The variable domain in full, completed from reference TRBV18 and TRBJ1-1, reads NAGVMQNPRHLVRRRGQEARLRCSPMKGHSHVYWYRQLPEEGLKFMVYLQKENIIDESGMPKERFSAEFPKEGPSILRIQQVVRGDSAAYFCASSFRDTEAFFGQGTRLTVV.